In this sample, the clone carrying this T cell receptor (beta chain) turned up a few times. Antigen specificity is unknown. This specimen comes from a study of T-cell memory formation after mild COVID-19. Overall study: TCR clustering was largely donor specific. Study-wide results and caveats: CD4+ contracting clones were mainly CM and EM; CD8+ ones, EMRA. The second-wave clones peaking on day 37 were not confirmed as SARS-CoV-2-specific.

Constant-segment primers and 5'RACE yielded cDNA libraries for TCR alpha and TCR beta, each carrying sample barcodes and UMIs. In TCRdb, the 5' RACE reads were re-called with MiXCR into one record per CDR3 protein. Of 350,000 to 500,000 distinct CDR3 sequences in the sample, over 15% were seen once. Trimming cost V 3 bases and J 1 base, with 19 bases left between them. Germline CDR1 and CDR2: SGHRS and YFSETQ. The CDR3 spans 17 residues. This receptor was identified in an adult woman who had mild COVID-19 (a few samples of this study predate the infection). Cell type and time point are not known. The gene calls are TRBV5-1 and TRBJ1-1; tentatively, D is TRBD1 (5 bases). The sequenced sample consisted of PBMCs or a T cell subset sorted from them (not recorded which). CDR3 DNA: TGCGCCAGCAGCTCCTACAGGCAAACTCCTTCGAACACTGAAGCTTTCTTT. It encodes CASSSYRQTPSNTEAFF.